Shown below are 23 T cell receptor beta chains from a single sample sequenced in a study of blood T cell repertoires in COVID-19. Sequenced by immunoSEQ multiplex PCR; TCRdb stores in-frame clones only, minus some. The sample includes approximately 280,000 clones, around 83% of them seen just once. Sequences were obtained from PBMCs or T cells enriched from blood (not recorded which). These receptor sequences come from a man aged 35 to 55 who had been exposed to COVID-19.

V gene TRBV7-3 combines with J gene TRBJ2-1, with 10 bases fitting TRBD2. Trimming at V came to 4 bases and at J to 6 bases, leaving 6 bases not matched to a gene. The CDR3 is made up of 15 amino acids. The V gene's germline CDR1 is SGHTA and CDR2 FQGTGA. The CDR3 loop is CASSSPSGGFNEQFF. DNA for the CDR3: TGTGCCAGCAGCTCCCCTAGCGGGGGTTTCAATGAGCAGTTCTTC.

The rearrangement joins TRBV14 to TRBJ2-7, with D perhaps TRBD1 (5 bases). Trimming removed 1 base from V and 9 bases from J, with 7 bases in between. Germline assignment: CDR1 SGHDN and CDR2 FVKESK. This CDR3 is 11 amino acids long. CDR3 amino acids: CASSQGQGQYF. CDR3 DNA sequence: TGTGCCAGCAGCCAAGGTCAGGGGCAGTACTTC.

The chain employs TRBV11-2 and TRBJ2-7, with D perhaps TRBD2 (5 bases). Germline CDR1 reads SGHAT; CDR2 reads FQNNGV. The CDR3 is 13 residues long. V was clipped by 5 bases and J by 3 bases, with 11 bases between them. In DNA form, the CDR3 reads TGTGCCAGCAGCCCGGACTCGTTCTACGAGCAGTACTTC. Translation gives CASSPDSFYEQYF.

The chain uses TRBV29-1 and TRBJ1-1, with D uncertain. Germline V gene lookup returns CDR1 SQVTM and CDR2 ANQGSEA. CDR3 length: 13 amino acids. The V and J ends lost 8 bases and 7 bases respectively, with 20 bases between them. The chain's CDR3 is CSTKETDWNEAFF. For the CDR3, the DNA is TGCAGCACCAAAGAGACCGACTGGAATGAAGCTTTCTTT.

In nucleotides, the CDR3 is TGTGCCAGCAGCCCCGTGGGGCGGGAGGGCAAAAATGAGCAGTTCTTC. It codes for CASSPVGREGKNEQFF. The V and J genes are TRBV7-9 and TRBJ2-1; 9 nucleotides line up with TRBD2. J lost 7 bases, V lost 5 bases, and 12 bases had no gene match. The CDR3 runs 16 residues. CDR1 is SEHNR, CDR2 FQNEAQ, per germline (reference sequence).

This chain links TRBV6-4 with TRBJ1-5, with D hard to call. CDR1 and CDR2 (germline): MRHNA, SNTAGT. The CDR3 extends over 14 amino acids. The V gene lost 3 bases and the J gene lost 7 bases, with 13 bases spanning the gap. This CDR3 is CASSECRSQQPQHF. The CDR3 DNA is TGTGCCAGCAGTGAGTGCAGATCCCAGCAGCCCCAGCATTTT.

This rearrangement joins TRBV6-5 to TRBJ2-7, with D uncertain. The CDR3 covers 12 residues. Trimming cost V 7 bases and J 1 base, with 8 bases left between them. Germline V CDR1 and CDR2: MNHEY, SVGAGI. DNA for the CDR3: TGTGCCAGCAATGGGCCGTCCTACGAGCAGTACTTC. Protein: CASNGPSYEQYF.

The chain joins TRBV30 to TRBJ2-1, with 9 bases aligning to TRBD1. This CDR3 is built from 14 residues. Germline V gene sequence: CDR1 GTSNPN, CDR2 SVGIG (reference sequence). The J segment lost 7 bases and the V segment lost 6 bases, leaving 10 bases of the junction unmatched. As DNA, the CDR3 is TGTGCCTGCCCGGGACAGGGAGTAAGTAATGAGCAGTTCTTC. It yields the protein CACPGQGVSNEQFF.

The chain employs TRBV6-6 and TRBJ2-6; D is possibly TRBD2 (5 bases). The CDR3 spans 19 residues. Germline loops: CDR1 MNHNY, CDR2 SVGAGI (reference sequence). Deletions cut 5 bases from V and 1 base from J, with 21 bases between. This CDR3 is CASSPKHGLLSSGANVLTF. CDR3 in DNA: TGTGCCAGCAGTCCCAAACACGGACTCCTGTCGTCTGGGGCCAACGTCCTGACTTTC.

The DNA for the CDR3 is TGTGCCAGCAAAGGAGTTTTCTACTATCAGCCCCAGCATTTT. This sequence encodes CASKGVFYYQPQHF. The chain recombines TRBV6-6 with TRBJ1-5; D is ambiguous. Per the germline V gene, CDR1 is MNHNY and CDR2 is SVGAGI (reference sequence). This CDR3 is 14 amino acids long. Trimming cost V 7 bases and J 5 bases, with 15 bases left between them.

This clone was observed once. This sequence joins TRBV12-5 and TRBJ1-1; D ambiguous. The germline CDR1 and CDR2 sequences are LGHNT and FRNRAP. Deletions cut 2 bases from V and 7 bases from J, with 8 bases between. CDR3 length: 12 amino acids. CDR3 nucleotide sequence: TGTGCTAGTGGTTTGTATCGTAATGAAGCTTTCTTT. Amino acids: CASGLYRNEAFF.

V and J are TRBV27 and TRBJ1-2, with 9 positions matching TRBD1. The CDR3 runs 15 residues. V dropped 8 bases and J dropped 5; count of bases not matched to a gene: 12. In germline, CDR1 is MNHEY, CDR2 SMNVEV (reference sequence). The CDR3 DNA reads as TGTGCCAGCGGCTCCCCACAGGGGGCGGGATATGGCTACACCTTC. Encoded protein: CASGSPQGAGYGYTF.

The V gene is TRBV5-1, the J gene TRBJ2-7, with 7 bases aligning to TRBD1. This CDR3 comprises 13 residues. CDR1 is SGHRS and CDR2 is YFSETQ in the germline V gene. The trim removed 7 bases at V and 7 bases at J, leaving 11 bases unmatched. In DNA form, the CDR3 reads TGCGCCAGCCAACCGGGACAGCAACTGGAGCAGTACTTC. Translating gives CASQPGQQLEQYF.

CDR3 coding DNA: TGCGCCAGCAGCCAGCCATGGGGGGCTAGCGGGAGGGAAAGCTCCTACGAGCAGTACTTC. Amino acids: CASSQPWGASGRESSYEQYF. The V gene is TRBV4-1, the J gene TRBJ2-7; the match to TRBD2 covers 12 bases. Germline CDR1 and CDR2: MGHRA and YSYEKL. CDR3 length equals 20 residues. The V segment lost 3 bases and the J segment 0 bases; nucleotides outside the gene matches: 15.

To note about this clone: The same CDR3 is also encoded by other DNA sequences in this sample. V and J are TRBV11-3 and TRBJ2-3; no definite D call. V was shortened by 1 base and J by 1 base, with 3 bases between the two germline ends. The CDR3 contains 13 residues. Germline V gene data show CDR1 as SGHNT and CDR2 as YENEEA. The CDR3 region has the DNA TGTGCCAGCAGCTTAGGCGGCACAGATACGCAGTATTTT. Translated: CASSLGGTDTQYF.

With regard to this clone: This CDR3 is also generated by other DNA sequences in the sample. The V call is TRBV5-1, the J call TRBJ1-1, with D possibly matching TRBD1 (5 bases). The V gene's germline CDR1 is SGHRS and CDR2 YFSETQ. CDR3 size: 14 residues. Trimming stripped 4 bases from V and 0 bases from J, with 10 bases between. The CDR3 reads CASSRTGMNTEAFF. The CDR3 region has the DNA TGCGCCAGCAGCCGTACAGGAATGAACACTGAAGCTTTCTTT.

The V and J genes are TRBV14 and TRBJ2-3, with a tentative D call TRBD2 (6 bases). Germline lookup yields CDR1 SGHDN and CDR2 FVKESK. Trimming took 0 bases from V and 1 from J, leaving 20 bases between them. This CDR3 has 19 residues. The CDR3 nucleotides are TGTGCCAGCAGCCAAGATCGGTGGGTAGCGGATACTCGCACAGATACGCAGTATTTT. This sequence encodes CASSQDRWVADTRTDTQYF.

The chain is built from TRBV2 and TRBJ1-5; no reliable D call. CDR1 is SNHLY and CDR2 is FYNNEI in the germline V gene. The CDR3 is 16 amino acids. Trimming took 4 bases from V and 2 from J, leaving 15 bases between them. The CDR3 loop is CASSATNAYGNQPQHF. The CDR3 DNA reads as TGTGCCAGCAGTGCAACCAACGCCTACGGCAATCAGCCCCAGCATTTT.

The chain uses TRBV4-1 and TRBJ1-5, with D possibly being TRBD1 (5 bases). The CDR3 runs to 16 residues. Germline V CDR1 and CDR2: MGHRA, YSYEKL. The germline V and J ends were trimmed by 4 bases and 4 bases, with 17 bases remaining between them. The CDR3 spells CASSPMGGQGNQPQHF. CDR3 nucleotide sequence: TGCGCCAGCAGCCCTATGGGAGGTCAGGGTAATCAGCCCCAGCATTTT.

This rearrangement joins TRBV28 to TRBJ1-2; the D gene is possibly TRBD1 (5 bases). Germline V gene sequence: CDR1 MDHEN, CDR2 SYDVKM. The CDR3 consists of 15 residues. The ends were cut back, 6 bases at V and 7 bases at J, with 21 bases in the middle. The CDR3 sequence is CASRSPAGLLPGYTF. The CDR3 DNA is TGTGCCAGCAGATCCCCCGCAGGGCTTCTTCCTGGCTACACCTTC.

This clone was counted only a few times. This sequence joins TRBV5-1 and TRBJ2-5, with 8 positions matching TRBD1. The germline V gene encodes CDR1 SGHRS and CDR2 YFSETQ. The V gene end was trimmed by 0 bases and the J gene end by 5 bases; junction bases not matched to a gene: 6. The CDR3 is made up of 15 amino acids. The CDR3 loop reads CASSLGDRDRETQYF. CDR3 nucleotide sequence: TGCGCCAGCAGCTTGGGGGATCGGGACAGGGAGACCCAGTACTTC.

This clone occurred once. The V and J genes are TRBV29-1 and TRBJ2-7; tentative D call: TRBD2 (5 bases). Germline-derived CDR1 and CDR2 are SQVTM and ANQGSEA. V was shortened by 4 bases and J by 5 bases, with 21 bases between the two germline ends. This CDR3 has 15 residues. The CDR3 DNA reads TGCAGCGTTGCTCTCTTGTATGGACTCGTAAACGAGCAGTACTTC. It is translated as CSVALLYGLVNEQYF.

V gene TRBV3-1 (or the pseudogene TRBV3-2) combines with J gene TRBJ1-1, with D hard to call. The length of the CDR3 is 13 residues. Per the germline V gene, CDR1 is LGHDT and CDR2 is YNNKEL (reference sequence). Trimming removed 4 bases at V and 9 bases at J, with 15 bases between. CDR3 in amino acids: CASSPERSTKAFF. The CDR3 DNA follows: TGTGCCAGCAGCCCCGAGCGGTCTACCAAAGCTTTCTTT.